The 31 T cell receptor beta chains presented below share a single source sample, sequenced in a study of blood T cell repertoires in COVID-19. The method was immunoSEQ multiplex PCR; TCRdb's version includes in-frame clones alone and lacks a portion of them. In the table there are about 230,000 clones, 70% to 90% of which are singletons. The sequenced material came from PBMCs or T cells enriched from blood (not recorded which). The receptors were sampled from a woman in her thirties or forties with acute COVID-19.

V usage is TRBV11-3 and J usage is TRBJ2-5; D possibly corresponds to TRBD1 (6 bases). The CDR3 contains 17 residues. The germline gives CDR1 SGHNT, CDR2 YENEEA. The ends were cut back, 4 bases at V and 2 bases at J, with 20 bases in the middle. The CDR3 reads CASSSPRGRGLQETQYF. The DNA of the CDR3 is TGTGCCAGCAGCTCACCGAGGGGTAGGGGGTTACAAGAGACCCAGTACTTC.

The DNA for the CDR3 is TGTGCCAGCTCAGTGGACGGGGATCAGCCCCAGCATTTT. This translates into CASSVDGDQPQHF. V is TRBV18 and J is TRBJ1-5, with no clear D. Per the germline V gene, CDR1 is KGHSH and CDR2 is LQKENI. V was trimmed by 5 bases and J by 5 bases, leaving 10 bases between them. The CDR3 covers 13 residues.

This clone was observed once. The V gene is TRBV6-1, the J gene TRBJ2-1; 10 bases are a match to TRBD2. This CDR3 comprises 16 residues. The V segment lost 4 bases and the J segment 12 bases; nucleotides outside the gene matches: 15. CDR1 and CDR2 (germline): MNHNS, SASEGT. CDR3 region: CASSAPNLSGGRGQFF. The CDR3 nucleotides read TGTGCCAGCAGTGCCCCCAATCTTAGCGGGGGGAGGGGGCAGTTCTTC.

The chain joins TRBV2 to TRBJ1-2; 10 bases match TRBD1. Trimming removed 6 bases from V and 7 bases from J; junction bases left unmatched: 8. CDR3 length: 14 amino acids. The germline CDR1 and CDR2 sequences are SNHLY and FYNNEI. CDR3 in DNA: TGTGCCAGCAGGCTGACAGGGGGCAATCGTGGCTACACCTTC. It yields the protein CASRLTGGNRGYTF.

The rearrangement uses TRBV3-1 (or the pseudogene TRBV3-2) and TRBJ1-4, with 10 bases matching TRBD1. Trimming removed 1 base from V and 4 bases from J; junction bases left unmatched: 9. The germline CDR1 and CDR2 sequences are LGHDT and YNNKEL (reference sequence). The CDR3 runs to 18 residues. The CDR3 nucleotides read TGTGCCAGCAGCCAAGGACAGGGGGCGAGGGGAATTAATGAAAAACTGTTTTTT. It codes for CASSQGQGARGINEKLFF.

J is TRBJ2-3 and V is TRBV7-2; 8 nucleotides line up with TRBD2. The CDR3 contains 14 residues. The V and J ends lost 6 bases and 2 bases, in that order; junction bases with no gene match: 4. Germline CDR1 is SGHTA and CDR2 is FQGNSA. CDR3: CASSRGGDTDTQYF. In DNA form, the CDR3 reads TGTGCCAGCAGTCGGGGGGGGGACACAGATACGCAGTATTTT.

In this sample, this clone turned up many times. The rearrangement links TRBV3-1 (or the pseudogene TRBV3-2) to TRBJ1-6; TRBD1 aligns across 8 bases. The CDR3 loop spans 16 amino acids. From germline, CDR1 is LGHDT and CDR2 YNNKEL (reference sequence). V shed 4 bases and J 6 bases; nucleotides not matched to a gene: 8. The CDR3 region is CASSRGQGTSNSPLHF. CDR3 in DNA: TGTGCCAGCAGCCGAGGACAGGGAACGTCTAATTCACCCCTCCACTTT.

V gene TRBV5-1 combines with J gene TRBJ2-1; 7 nucleotides agree with TRBD1. Germline trimming cut 4 bases from V and 2 bases from J; bases unmatched to any gene: 15. Germline V gives CDR1 SGHRS, CDR2 YFSETQ. The CDR3 spans 18 residues. CDR3 nucleotide sequence: TGCGCCAGCAGCCGACAGGGTGCCTTACTCAGCCCCTACAATGAGCAGTTCTTC. As protein: CASSRQGALLSPYNEQFF.

The gene calls are TRBV29-1 and TRBJ2-3; TRBD2 is a possible D gene (6 bases). The CDR3 is 11 residues long. Trimming removed 4 bases at V and 4 bases at J, with 6 bases between. Germline V gene data show CDR1 as SQVTM and CDR2 as ANQGSEA. CDR3 DNA sequence: TGCAGCGTTGCGGGGGCAGATACGCAGTATTTT. Residues: CSVAGADTQYF.

J is TRBJ2-1 and V is TRBV2; TRBD1 aligns across 9 bases. The junction had 14 bases not matched to a gene; V was cut back by 7 bases and J by 4 bases. The germline gives CDR1 SNHLY, CDR2 FYNNEI. The length of the CDR3 is 17 residues. Here the CDR3 DNA reads TGTGCCAGCATGCAAGGGACAGGGTCCCCATCTTACAATGAGCAGTTCTTC. This translates into CASMQGTGSPSYNEQFF.

The chain couples TRBV10-3 to TRBJ2-5, with 9 bases fitting TRBD2. Germline trimming cut 3 bases from V and 2 bases from J; bases unmatched to any gene: 4. The CDR3 spans 15 residues. Germline V gene data show CDR1 as ENHRY and CDR2 as SYGVKD. The chain's CDR3 is CAISEPSGVQETQYF. The DNA for the CDR3 is TGTGCCATCAGTGAACCTAGCGGGGTACAAGAGACCCAGTACTTC.

The gene calls are TRBV11-2 and TRBJ1-4, with 11 positions matching TRBD1. CDR1 and CDR2 from the germline V gene are SGHAT and FQNNGV. V shed 5 bases and J 7 bases; nucleotides not matched to a gene: 3. This CDR3 is 14 amino acids long. In DNA form, the CDR3 reads TGTGCCAGCAGCACCGGGACAGGGGGTGAAAAACTGTTTTTT. Protein sequence: CASSTGTGGEKLFF. Supplemented by reference TRBV11-2 and TRBJ1-4, the full variable domain reads EAGVAQSPRYKIIEKRQSVAFWCNPISGHATLYWYQQILGQGPKLLIQFQNNGVVDDSQLPKDRFSAERLKGVDSTLKIQPAKLEDSAVYLCASSTGTGGEKLFFGSGTQLSVL.

This clone was seen only a few times. The chain combines TRBV12-1 with TRBJ2-7; the table's D call of TRBD1 was not tested on the DNA. TRBV12-1 is listed as a pseudogene. The CDR3 totals 19 residues. CDR3 DNA: TGTGCCAGCAGCTTTGTTTTGGGTTGCTCCACAGAAGAAGTCTACGAGCAGTACGTC. Its translation: CASSFVLGCSTEEVYEQYV.

CDR3 bases: TGCGCCAGCAGGGGACTAGCCGGGGAGCTGTTTTTT. Encoded protein: CASRGLAGELFF. This rearrangement joins TRBV10-2 to TRBJ2-2; 8 bases line up with TRBD2. Per the germline V gene, CDR1 is WSHSY and CDR2 is SAAADI. The CDR3 length is 12 residues. V was clipped by 6 bases and J by 6 bases; unmatched bases: 0.

V is TRBV5-1 and J is TRBJ2-1; D is perhaps TRBD1 (5 bases). This CDR3 has 16 residues. Trimming pared 0 bases from V and 0 bases from J, leaving 10 bases between. Per germline, CDR1 SGHRS and CDR2 YFSETQ. CDR3 residues: CASSLGGRSSYNEQFF. The CDR3 bases are TGCGCCAGCAGCTTGGGGGGCAGGAGCTCCTACAATGAGCAGTTCTTC.

The chain has TRBV27 and TRBJ2-1; the D is unclear. CDR1 and CDR2 (germline): MNHEY, SMNVEV (reference sequence). This CDR3 has 15 amino acids. V lost 7 bases and J 0 bases, leaving 13 bases between the germline ends. The CDR3 coding sequence is TGTGCCAGCACCCGAACAGACCCCTCCTACAATGAGCAGTTCTTC. It yields the protein CASTRTDPSYNEQFF.

The J gene is TRBJ2-3, the V gene TRBV9; perhaps TRBD2 as D (5 bases). The V gene lost 2 bases and the J gene lost 1 base, with 8 bases spanning the gap. Germline CDR1 SGDLS, CDR2 YYNGEE. The CDR3 is made up of 14 amino acids. The CDR3 region has the DNA TGTGCCAGCAGCGTCCAAGCGGGCACAGATACGCAGTATTTT. Translating gives CASSVQAGTDTQYF.

The chain is built from TRBV9 and TRBJ2-2; the D gene is possibly TRBD2 (5 bases). V lost 4 bases, J lost 5 bases, and 18 bases lay in between. The CDR3 has 16 residues. Germline V gene data show CDR1 as SGDLS and CDR2 as YYNGEE. CDR3 region: CASSPRSLAGTGELFF. Written as DNA, the CDR3 is TGTGCCAGCAGCCCCCGTAGTCTAGCCGGGACCGGGGAGCTGTTTTTT.

The CDR3 loop reads CASVEGAGYGYTF. The DNA for the CDR3 is TGTGCCAGCGTTGAGGGGGCGGGCTATGGCTACACCTTC. The chain links TRBV21-1 to TRBJ1-2; the D call TRBD1 from the table was never checked on the DNA. TRBV21-1 is flagged as a pseudogene. The length of the CDR3 is 13 residues.

This chain links TRBV5-1 with TRBJ1-2; 9 bases match TRBD1. There are 14 residues in the CDR3. The ends lost 0 bases at V and 5 bases at J; junction bases unmatched: 2. Per the germline V gene, CDR1 is SGHRS and CDR2 is YFSETQ. The CDR3 is CASSLGQGEYGYTF. The CDR3 DNA is TGCGCCAGCAGCTTGGGACAGGGGGAATATGGCTACACCTTC.

This chain joins TRBV4-3 and TRBJ1-2, with D unresolved. The V gene lost 0 bases and the J gene lost 5 bases, with 10 bases spanning the gap. The CDR3 length is 14 residues. Per germline, CDR1 LGHNA and CDR2 YSLEER. In DNA form, the CDR3 reads TGCGCCAGCAGCCAAGATCAAGCTGGTTATGGCTACACCTTC. It translates to CASSQDQAGYGYTF.

The V call is TRBV21-1, the J call TRBJ2-7; the D call in the table, TRBD2, was not verified against the DNA. TRBV21-1 counts as a pseudogene. This CDR3 has 15 residues. The CDR3 bases are TGTGCCAGCAGCTTGACTAGCGGGAGTATCTACGAGCAGTACGTC. Amino acid sequence: CASSLTSGSIYEQYV.

The J gene is TRBJ2-1, the V gene TRBV11-3; 12 nucleotides match TRBD2. Germline CDR1 SGHNT, CDR2 YENEEA. The CDR3 length is 16 residues. Trimming cost V 5 bases and J 5 bases; bases outside gene matches: 7. CDR3 DNA sequence: TGTGCCAGCAGCATACTAGCGGGAGGCCTCGACAATGAGCAGTTCTTC. Amino acids: CASSILAGGLDNEQFF. The full variable domain, its missing parts supplied by reference TRBV11-3 and TRBJ2-1, is EAGVVQSPRYKIIEKKQPVAFWCNPISGHNTLYWYLQNLGQGPELLIRYENEEAVDDSQLPKDRFSAERLKGVDSTLKIQPAELGDSAVYLCASSILAGGLDNEQFFGPGTRLTVL.

This clone came up a few times. Distinct nucleotide sequences in the sample also encode this CDR3. The V and J genes are TRBV19 and TRBJ2-1; TRBD1 agrees at 7 bases. The CDR3 runs 14 residues. V lost 3 bases and J lost 5; bases outside the gene matches: 4. CDR1 LNHDA and CDR2 SQIVND come from the germline V gene (reference sequence). For the CDR3, the DNA is TGTGCCAGTAGTATGAGACAGGGTAACAATGAGCAGTTCTTC. This translates into CASSMRQGNNEQFF.

The V call is TRBV7-9, the J call TRBJ2-2, with 7 positions matching TRBD2. After removal of 3 bases from V and 3 bases from J, the junction contained 13 bases not matched to a gene. From germline, CDR1 is SEHNR and CDR2 FQNEAQ (reference sequence). This CDR3 has 18 residues. CDR3 in amino acids: CASSFVGGLSRDTGELFF. DNA of the CDR3: TGTGCCAGCAGCTTCGTCGGGGGACTAAGCCGAGACACCGGGGAGCTGTTTTTT.

The chain employs TRBV5-1 and TRBJ1-4, with 8 positions matching TRBD1. Germline V lookup: CDR1 SGHRS, CDR2 YFSETQ. The CDR3 spans 13 residues. Trimming at V came to 4 bases and at J to 8 bases, leaving 4 bases not matched to a gene. CDR3: CASSTGTGEKLFF. The DNA for the CDR3 is TGCGCCAGCAGCACCGGGACAGGCGAAAAACTGTTTTTT. Full variable domain (rest looked up from reference TRBV5-1 and TRBJ1-4): KAGVTQTPRYLIKTRGQQVTLSCSPISGHRSVSWYQQTPGQGLQFLFEYFSETQRNKGNFPGRFSGRQFSNSRSEMNVSTLELGDSALYLCASSTGTGEKLFFGSGTQLSVL.

V is TRBV28 and J is TRBJ1-1; 9 bases agree with TRBD1. The germline V gene has CDR1 MDHEN and CDR2 SYDVKM. The CDR3 loop spans 15 amino acids. V was clipped by 2 bases and J by 6 bases; unmatched bases: 7. CDR3 coding DNA: TGTGCCAGCAGTTTACTGGGACAGGGAACGGCTGAAGCTTTCTTT. Protein sequence: CASSLLGQGTAEAFF.

In regard to this clone: One base away lies a much larger clone, so this may be a sequencing read error. This CDR3 reads CASSLDRVTEAFF. Here the CDR3 DNA reads TGTGCCAGCAGCTTGGACAGGGTCACTGAAGCTTTCTTT. V and J are TRBV7-8 and TRBJ1-1; 8 positions agree with TRBD1. The CDR3 consists of 13 residues. V shed 3 bases and J 4 bases; nucleotides not matched to a gene: 1. Per germline, CDR1 SGHVS and CDR2 FQNEAQ.

The chain joins TRBV7-9 to TRBJ1-2, with a possible D match to TRBD1 (5 bases). The V end was cut by 5 bases, the J end by 6 bases, with 13 bases between. CDR1 is SEHNR, CDR2 FQNEAQ, per germline (reference sequence). The CDR3 consists of 13 residues. The CDR3 here is CASSPSGGNGYTF. The CDR3 coding sequence is TGTGCCAGCAGCCCCTCCGGGGGGAATGGCTACACCTTC.

This clone was seen a handful of times. Relative to the germline gene, one junction end is altered; a read error may explain this. This chain uses TRBV4-3 with TRBJ1-5, with D perhaps TRBD1 (5 bases). This CDR3 spans 16 amino acids. The germline gives CDR1 LGHNA, CDR2 YSLEER. The CDR3 here is CASSQDPRQSSQPQHF. CDR3 nucleotides: TGCGCCAGCAGCCAGGATCCAAGACAGAGCAGTCAGCCCCAGCATTTT.

The chain joins TRBV3-1 (or the pseudogene TRBV3-2) to TRBJ1-2; 10 bases are shared with TRBD1. The length of the CDR3 is 14 residues. The junction had 4 bases not matched to a gene; V was cut back by 1 base and J by 8 bases. Germline assignment: CDR1 LGHDT and CDR2 YNNKEL (reference sequence). CDR3 DNA sequence: TGTGCCAGCAGCCAAGGGGACAGGGGCGGCGGCTACACCTTC. It codes for CASSQGDRGGGYTF.